Below are 9 T cell receptor beta chains sequenced from a single sample in a study of blood T cells in healthy people across ages (dated by TCRdb to 2013 to 2016). Receptor amplification or capture employed 5' RACE. Instrument used: Illumina HiSeq 2500. A second PCR of about 6 to 11 cycles was run with a J-beta primer mix and a sample-barcoded 5' primer. TCRdb's own reprocessing of the public reads used fastp at Q25 and MiXCR and kept productive beta chains. Each entry merges the rows of one CDR3 protein and shows their most common DNA and genes. The sample records about 1.8 million distinct CDR3 sequences, about 50% of which are singletons. Approximately 2.1% of the sample rests with the top ten. The specimen was blood. Receptors originate from a woman aged 40 to 50 in good health.

V is TRBV20-1 and J is TRBJ1-1; D is ambiguous. Trimming stripped 1 base from V and 1 base from J, with 10 bases between. The CDR3 totals 14 residues. Looked up from germline, CDR1 is DFQATT and CDR2 is SNEGSKA (reference sequence). CDR3 coding DNA: TGCAGTGCTAGAGGAGCCACCTCGAACACTGAAGCTTTCTTT. Protein product: CSARGATSNTEAFF.

The chain uses TRBV7-2 and TRBJ1-6, with 9 bases lining up with TRBD1. The CDR3 consists of 16 residues. Trimming took 2 bases from V and 9 from J; bases not matched to a gene: 8. The germline CDR1 and CDR2 sequences are SGHTA and FQGNSA. This chain's CDR3 is CASSLKGTGWGSPLHF. CDR3 DNA: TGTGCCAGCAGCTTAAAGGGGACAGGGTGGGGTTCACCCCTCCACTTT.

V gene TRBV28 combines with J gene TRBJ2-3; a possible D gene is TRBD2 (7 bases). The CDR3 consists of 15 residues. CDR1 is MDHEN, CDR2 SYDVKM, per germline. With 8 bases removed from V and 4 bases from J, the gap between germline ends came to 19 bases. The CDR3 DNA reads as TGTGCCAGCTTTCACGAGGGGGGGCTCCCAGATACGCAGTATTTT. It encodes CASFHEGGLPDTQYF.

V is TRBV6-1 and J is TRBJ2-1; D remains unclear. The CDR3 spans 19 residues. Germline lookup yields CDR1 MNHNS and CDR2 SASEGT. Between the trimmed V and J ends, which lost 6 bases and 13 bases, there was a span of 37 bases. The CDR3 loop is CASSVALSGASPKAETQFF. In nucleotides, the CDR3 is TGTGCCAGCAGCGTGGCCTTATCGGGTGCCTCCCCTAAGGCGGAGACCCAGTTCTTC.

Details on this clonotype: This may be a read error: a much more frequent sequence differs by one nucleotide. This chain joins TRBV29-1 and TRBJ2-5; TRBD1 matches 9 bases. CDR1 SQVTM and CDR2 ANQGSEA come from the germline V gene. The CDR3 runs to 13 residues. The CDR3 region is CGVAQGAGETQYF. The DNA for the CDR3 is TGCGGCGTGGCACAGGGGGCGGGTGAGACCCAGTACTTC.

V gene TRBV11-2 combines with J gene TRBJ2-4; D not resolved. The last part of the DNA fits TRBJ2-7 better; the J call may be wrong. This CDR3 region has 13 residues. Germline CDR1 is SGHAT and CDR2 is FQNNGV. CDR3 sequence reads: CASSLLYRGEQYF. The CDR3 region has the DNA TGTGCCAGCAGCTTATTGTACCGAGGCGAGCAGTACTTC.

The J gene is TRBJ2-3, the V gene TRBV20-1; D gene uncertain. Looked up from germline, CDR1 is DFQATT and CDR2 is SNEGSKA (reference sequence). This CDR3 has 14 amino acids. Trimming shortened V by 4 bases and J by 3 bases, and 14 bases separated the two germline ends. The CDR3 DNA follows: TGCAGTGCTAAACTGCAGGATACTACAGATACGCAGTATTTT. Encoded protein: CSAKLQDTTDTQYF.

V and J are TRBV6-1 and TRBJ2-3, with 7 bases that match TRBD1. CDR3 length: 15 residues. Germline trimming cut 4 bases from V and 1 base from J; bases unmatched to any gene: 5. Per germline, CDR1 MNHNS and CDR2 SASEGT. The CDR3 spells CASSGGGLRTDTQYF. DNA of the CDR3: TGTGCCAGCAGTGGAGGGGGCCTGCGCACAGATACGCAGTATTTT.

The V and J genes are TRBV4-2 and TRBJ1-1; 7 bases align to TRBD1. The CDR3 contains 13 residues. Germline CDR1 reads LGHNA; CDR2 reads YNFKEQ. V was clipped by 4 bases and J by 7 bases; unmatched bases: 6. The DNA of the CDR3 is TGTGCCAGCAGCCCCGACAGGGAAAGTGAAGCTTTCTTT. It translates to CASSPDRESEAFF.